The 8 T cell receptor beta chains below all came from one sample that was sequenced in a study of high-grade serous ovarian cancer treatment subgroups. Tumor tissue was taken before any definitive surgery or chemotherapy was given. The protocol was immunoSEQ multiplex PCR, while the TCRdb copy is restricted to in-frame clones and leaves out a portion. The profile shows more than 4,000 clones, approximately 77% of them singletons. Sequenced: tumor tissue. Source of these receptors: a human donor with high-grade serous ovarian cancer.

J is TRBJ2-2 and V is TRBV6-5, with D perhaps matching TRBD1 (7 bases). V was clipped by 6 bases and J by 6 bases, with 14 bases between them. The CDR3 loop spans 14 amino acids. Per germline, CDR1 MNHEY and CDR2 SVGAGI. The CDR3 nucleotides read TGTGCCAGCAGAGCCAGGGGGGCGGCCGGGGAGCTGTTTTTT. Translation: CASRARGAAGELFF.

The rearrangement uses TRBV18 and TRBJ1-1; TRBD1 is a possible D gene (5 bases). Germline V CDR1 and CDR2: KGHSH, LQKENI. The V end was cut by 1 base, the J end by 0 bases, with 6 bases between. This CDR3 is built from 14 residues. CDR3 sequence (DNA): TGTGCCAGCTCACCACAGGGGATGAACACTGAAGCTTTCTTT. The encoded protein is CASSPQGMNTEAFF.

V is TRBV28 and J is TRBJ2-3, with D maybe TRBD1 (6 bases). The germline CDR1 and CDR2 sequences are MDHEN and SYDVKM. This CDR3 has 16 residues. Trimming cost V 7 bases and J 3 bases, with 20 bases left between them. CDR3 sequence reads: CASKEPRGRGTDTQYF. The CDR3 coding sequence is TGTGCCAGCAAAGAGCCTCGGGGCAGGGGAACAGATACGCAGTATTTT.

The chain links TRBV10-3 to TRBJ1-3; D is unresolved. Germline CDR1 is ENHRY and CDR2 is SYGVKD. With 6 bases removed from V and 2 bases from J, the gap between germline ends came to 5 bases. The length of the CDR3 is 12 residues. CDR3 loop: CAIRSPGNTIYF. In DNA, the CDR3 is TGTGCCATCAGATCACCTGGAAACACCATATATTTT.

The sample holds a few counts of this clone. This chain connects TRBV7-3 to TRBJ1-1; no clear D gene. V was cut by 1 base and J by 3 bases, with 6 bases left in between. The V gene's germline CDR1 is SGHTA and CDR2 FQGTGA. The CDR3 has 13 amino acids. The chain's CDR3 is CASSLKSDTEAFF. CDR3 bases: TGTGCCAGCAGCTTAAAATCTGACACTGAAGCTTTCTTT.

The table lists this clone with a count of one. V gene TRBV5-1 combines with J gene TRBJ2-1; D may be TRBD2 (5 bases). The germline gives CDR1 SGHRS, CDR2 YFSETQ. Trimming removed 0 bases at V and 5 bases at J, with 12 bases between. This CDR3 region has 15 residues. The CDR3 DNA reads TGCGCCAGCAGCTTGGGACCCGGGGTTGACAATGAGCAGTTCTTC. Its protein product is CASSLGPGVDNEQFF.

This clone appeared once. The chain employs TRBV27 and TRBJ2-7; TRBD2 matches 7 bases. This CDR3 contains 14 residues. V was clipped by 1 base and J by 5 bases; unmatched bases: 5. Germline V gene data show CDR1 as MNHEY and CDR2 as SMNVEV (reference sequence). The CDR3 DNA sequence: TGTGCCAGCAGTTTATACGGGAGGAATAACGAGCAGTACTTC. Protein: CASSLYGRNNEQYF.

J is TRBJ2-1 and V is TRBV7-6, with 10 nucleotides matching TRBD2. The CDR3 is 16 amino acids. Germline-derived CDR1 and CDR2 are SGHVS and FNYEAQ. The ends lost 6 bases at V and 3 bases at J; junction bases unmatched: 8. DNA of the CDR3: TGTGCCAGCAGTCCGTCTAGCGGGAGTGTCTACAATGAGCAGTTCTTC. Protein: CASSPSSGSVYNEQFF.